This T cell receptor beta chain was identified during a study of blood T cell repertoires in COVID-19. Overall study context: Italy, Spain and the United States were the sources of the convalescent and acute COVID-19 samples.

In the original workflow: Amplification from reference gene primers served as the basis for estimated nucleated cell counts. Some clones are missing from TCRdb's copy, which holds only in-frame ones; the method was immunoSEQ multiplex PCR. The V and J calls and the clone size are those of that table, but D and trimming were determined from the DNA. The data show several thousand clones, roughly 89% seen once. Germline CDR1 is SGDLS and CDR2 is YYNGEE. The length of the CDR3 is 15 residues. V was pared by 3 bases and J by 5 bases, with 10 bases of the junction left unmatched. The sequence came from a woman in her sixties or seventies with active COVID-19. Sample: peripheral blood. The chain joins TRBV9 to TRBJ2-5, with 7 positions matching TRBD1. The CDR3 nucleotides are TGTGCCAGCAGCGAGGGAACAGGGGTTTTGGAGACCCAGTACTTC. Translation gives CASSEGTGVLETQYF. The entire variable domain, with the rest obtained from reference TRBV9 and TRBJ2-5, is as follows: DSGVTQTPKHLITATGQRVTLRCSPRSGDLSVYWYQQSLDQGLQFLIQYYNGEERAKGNILERFSAQQFPDLHSELNLSSLELGDSALYFCASSEGTGVLETQYFGPGTRLLVL.